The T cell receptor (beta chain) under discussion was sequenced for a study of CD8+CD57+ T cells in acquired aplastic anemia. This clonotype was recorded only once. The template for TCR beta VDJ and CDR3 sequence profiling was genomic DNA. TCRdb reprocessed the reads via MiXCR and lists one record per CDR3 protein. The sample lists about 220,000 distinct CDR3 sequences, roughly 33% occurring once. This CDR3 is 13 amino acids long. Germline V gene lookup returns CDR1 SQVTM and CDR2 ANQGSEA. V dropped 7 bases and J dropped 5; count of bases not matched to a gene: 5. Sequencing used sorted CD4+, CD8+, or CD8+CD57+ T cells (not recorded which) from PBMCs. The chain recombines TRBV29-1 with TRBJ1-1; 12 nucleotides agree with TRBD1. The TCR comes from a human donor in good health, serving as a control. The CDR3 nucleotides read TGCAGCGGGGGGGACAGGGGGCAAACTGAAGCTTTCTTT. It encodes CSGGDRGQTEAFF. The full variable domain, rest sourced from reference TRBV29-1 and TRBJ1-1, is SAVISQKPSRDICQRGTSLTIQCQVDSQVTMMFWYRQQPGQSLTLIATANQGSEATYESGFVIDKFPISRPNLTFSTLTVSNMSPEDSSIYLCSGGDRGQTEAFFGQGTRLTVV.